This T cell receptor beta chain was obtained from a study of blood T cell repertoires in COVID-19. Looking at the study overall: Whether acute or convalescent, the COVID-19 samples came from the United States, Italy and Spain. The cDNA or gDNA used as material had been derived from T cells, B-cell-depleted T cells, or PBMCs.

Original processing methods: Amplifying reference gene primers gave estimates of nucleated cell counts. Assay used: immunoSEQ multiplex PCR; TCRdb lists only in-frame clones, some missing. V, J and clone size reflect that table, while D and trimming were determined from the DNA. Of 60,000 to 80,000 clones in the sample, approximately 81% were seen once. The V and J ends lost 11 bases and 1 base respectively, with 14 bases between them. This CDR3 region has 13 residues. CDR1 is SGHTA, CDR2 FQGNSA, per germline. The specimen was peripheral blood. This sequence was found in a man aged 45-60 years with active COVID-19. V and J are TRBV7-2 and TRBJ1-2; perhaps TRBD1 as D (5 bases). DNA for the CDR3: TGTGCCCTTAGGGGAGGGTTTAACTATGGCTACACCTTC. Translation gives CALRGGFNYGYTF.